This T cell receptor (beta chain) was sequenced for a study of regulatory T cells in long-lasting Graves disease. The authors built TCR beta libraries using iRepertoire HTBI primers and Arm-PCR of CDR3 regions. TCRdb recomputed calls from the multiplex PCR reads with MiXCR, one row per CDR3 protein. The top ten hold about 12% of the sample, which has 550,000 to 600,000 distinct CDR3 sequences, about 16% seen once. Time point here: newly diagnosed GD, antithyroid drugs for less than 3 months. With RNA extracted from PBMCs as input, the TCR library was made. This clonotype was recorded at least ten times. The V and J ends lost 4 bases and 0 bases respectively, with 13 bases between them. CDR3 size: 15 residues. These sequences were also reported in another study, on T cells in Graves' hyperthyroidism and ophthalmopathy. That paper notes: Blood held most thyroid clonotypes expanded above 0.001 frequency.

This TCR came from a man aged 18 to 30 with Graves disease. The material sequenced was peripheral blood mononuclear cells (PBMCs), taken at new diagnosis, from a patient treated with antithyroid drugs. The chain couples TRBV12-3 or TRBV12-4 to TRBJ2-7; weak D call: TRBD1 (5 bases). As DNA, the CDR3 is TGTGCCAGCAGTTCTTGGCAGGGCAACTCCTACGAGCAGTACTTC. The encoded protein is CASSSWQGNSYEQYF.